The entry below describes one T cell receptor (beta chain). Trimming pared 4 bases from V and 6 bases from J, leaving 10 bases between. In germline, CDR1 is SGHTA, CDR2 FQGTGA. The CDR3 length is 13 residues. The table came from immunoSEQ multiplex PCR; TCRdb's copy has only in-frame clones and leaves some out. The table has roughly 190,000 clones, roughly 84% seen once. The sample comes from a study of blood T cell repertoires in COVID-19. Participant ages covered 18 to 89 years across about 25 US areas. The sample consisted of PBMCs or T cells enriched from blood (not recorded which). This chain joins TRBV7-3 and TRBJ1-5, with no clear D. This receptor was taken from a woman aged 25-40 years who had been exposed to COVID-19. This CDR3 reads CASSSTVPQPQHF. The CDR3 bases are TGTGCCAGCAGCTCCACTGTCCCTCAGCCCCAGCATTTT.